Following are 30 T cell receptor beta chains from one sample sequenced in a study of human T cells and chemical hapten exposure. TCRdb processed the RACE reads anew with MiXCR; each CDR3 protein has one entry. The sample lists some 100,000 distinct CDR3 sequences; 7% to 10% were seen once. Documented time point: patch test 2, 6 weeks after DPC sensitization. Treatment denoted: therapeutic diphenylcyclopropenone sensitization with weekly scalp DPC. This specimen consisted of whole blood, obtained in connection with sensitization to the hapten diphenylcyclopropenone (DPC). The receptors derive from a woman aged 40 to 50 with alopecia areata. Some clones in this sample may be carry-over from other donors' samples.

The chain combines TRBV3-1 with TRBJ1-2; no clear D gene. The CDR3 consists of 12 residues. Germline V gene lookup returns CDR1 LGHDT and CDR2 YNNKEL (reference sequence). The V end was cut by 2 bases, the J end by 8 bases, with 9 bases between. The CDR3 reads CASSQRVYGYTF. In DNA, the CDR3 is TGTGCCAGCAGCCAACGGGTCTACGGCTACACCTTC.

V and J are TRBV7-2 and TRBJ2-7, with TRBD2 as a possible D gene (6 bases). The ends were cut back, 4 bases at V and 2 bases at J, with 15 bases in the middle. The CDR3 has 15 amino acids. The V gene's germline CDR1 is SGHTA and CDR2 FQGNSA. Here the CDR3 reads CASSSTGLGTYEQYF. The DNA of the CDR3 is TGTGCCAGCAGCTCCACGGGACTCGGGACCTACGAGCAGTACTTC. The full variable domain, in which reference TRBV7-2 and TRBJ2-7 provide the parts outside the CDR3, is GAGVSQSPSNKVTEKGKDVELRCDPISGHTALYWYRQSLGQGLEFLIYFQGNSAPDKSGLPSDRFSAERTGGSVSTLTIQRTQQEDSAVYLCASSSTGLGTYEQYFGPGTRLTVT.

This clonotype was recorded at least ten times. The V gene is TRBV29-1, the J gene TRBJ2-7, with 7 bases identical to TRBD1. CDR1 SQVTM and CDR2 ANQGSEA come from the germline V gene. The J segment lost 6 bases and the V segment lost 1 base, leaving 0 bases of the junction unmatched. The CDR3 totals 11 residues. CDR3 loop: CSVEGDSEQYF. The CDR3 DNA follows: TGCAGCGTTGAAGGGGACAGCGAGCAGTACTTC.

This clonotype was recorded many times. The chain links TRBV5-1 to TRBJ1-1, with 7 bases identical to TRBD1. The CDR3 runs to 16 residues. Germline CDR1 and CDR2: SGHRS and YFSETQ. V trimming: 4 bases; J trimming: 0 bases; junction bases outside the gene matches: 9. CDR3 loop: CASSKGQDLMNTEAFF. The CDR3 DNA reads TGCGCCAGCAGCAAAGGACAGGATTTGATGAACACTGAAGCTTTCTTT.

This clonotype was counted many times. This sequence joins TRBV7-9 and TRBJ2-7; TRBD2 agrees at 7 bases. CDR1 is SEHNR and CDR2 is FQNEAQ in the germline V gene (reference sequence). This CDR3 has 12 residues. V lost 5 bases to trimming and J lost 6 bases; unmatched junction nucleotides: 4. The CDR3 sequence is CASSRDYREQYF. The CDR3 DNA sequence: TGTGCCAGCAGCAGGGACTATCGCGAGCAGTACTTC.

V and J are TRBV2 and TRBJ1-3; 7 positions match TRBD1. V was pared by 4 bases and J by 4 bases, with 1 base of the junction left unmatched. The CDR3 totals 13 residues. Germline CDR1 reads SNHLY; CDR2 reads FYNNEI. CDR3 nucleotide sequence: TGTGCCAGCAGTGTGGACAGGGGAAACACCATATATTTT. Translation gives CASSVDRGNTIYF.

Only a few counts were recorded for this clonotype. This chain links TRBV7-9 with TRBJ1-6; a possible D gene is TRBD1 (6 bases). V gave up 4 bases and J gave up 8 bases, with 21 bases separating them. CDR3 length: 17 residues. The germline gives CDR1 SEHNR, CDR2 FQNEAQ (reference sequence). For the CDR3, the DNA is TGTGCCAGCAGCTCCTATTATGCAGTCAGGGGTCATTCACCCCTCCACTTT. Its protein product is CASSSYYAVRGHSPLHF.

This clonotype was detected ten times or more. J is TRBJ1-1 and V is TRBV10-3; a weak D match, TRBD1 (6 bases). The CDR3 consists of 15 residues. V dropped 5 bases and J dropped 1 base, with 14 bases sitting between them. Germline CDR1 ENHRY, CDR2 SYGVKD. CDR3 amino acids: CAISRQETANTEAFF. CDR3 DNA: TGTGCCATCAGTCGACAGGAGACAGCGAACACTGAAGCTTTCTTT.

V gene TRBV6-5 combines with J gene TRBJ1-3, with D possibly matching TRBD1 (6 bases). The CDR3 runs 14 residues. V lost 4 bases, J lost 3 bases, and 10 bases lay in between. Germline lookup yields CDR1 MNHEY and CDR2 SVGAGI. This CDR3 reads CASSSGQYGNTIYF. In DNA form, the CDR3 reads TGTGCCAGCAGTTCCGGACAGTATGGAAACACCATATATTTT.

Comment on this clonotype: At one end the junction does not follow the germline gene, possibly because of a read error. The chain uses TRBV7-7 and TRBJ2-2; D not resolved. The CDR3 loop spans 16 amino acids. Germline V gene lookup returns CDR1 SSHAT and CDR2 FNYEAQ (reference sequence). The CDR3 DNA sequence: TGTGCTAGCAGCGCAGCCCGGGTCCTGAACACCGGGGAGCTGTTTTTT. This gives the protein CASSAARVLNTGELFF.

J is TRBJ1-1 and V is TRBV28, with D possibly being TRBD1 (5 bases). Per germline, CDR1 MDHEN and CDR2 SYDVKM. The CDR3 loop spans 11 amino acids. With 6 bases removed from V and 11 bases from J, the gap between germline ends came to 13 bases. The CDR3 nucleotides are TGTGCCAGCAGGCAGGGCTACCTGGCTTTCTTT. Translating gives CASRQGYLAFF.

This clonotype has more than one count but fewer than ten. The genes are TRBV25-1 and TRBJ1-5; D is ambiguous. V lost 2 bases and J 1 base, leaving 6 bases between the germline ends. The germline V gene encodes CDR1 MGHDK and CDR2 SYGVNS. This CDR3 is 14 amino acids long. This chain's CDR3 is CASSEGGSNQPQHF. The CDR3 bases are TGTGCCAGCAGTGAAGGCGGGAGCAATCAGCCCCAGCATTTT.

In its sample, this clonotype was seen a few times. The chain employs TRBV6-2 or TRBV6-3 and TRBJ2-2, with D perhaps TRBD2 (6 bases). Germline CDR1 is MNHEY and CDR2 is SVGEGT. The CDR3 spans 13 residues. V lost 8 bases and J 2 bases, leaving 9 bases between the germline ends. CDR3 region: CASLGGNTGELFF. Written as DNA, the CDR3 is TGTGCCAGCCTGGGGGGTAACACCGGGGAGCTGTTTTTT.

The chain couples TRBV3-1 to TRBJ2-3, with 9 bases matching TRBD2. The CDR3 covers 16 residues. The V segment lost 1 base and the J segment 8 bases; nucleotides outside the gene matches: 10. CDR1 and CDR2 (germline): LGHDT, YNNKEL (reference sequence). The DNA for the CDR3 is TGTGCCAGCAGCCAAGGGCGGGGGGGGACCAGCGCTACGCAGTATTTT. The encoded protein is CASSQGRGGTSATQYF.

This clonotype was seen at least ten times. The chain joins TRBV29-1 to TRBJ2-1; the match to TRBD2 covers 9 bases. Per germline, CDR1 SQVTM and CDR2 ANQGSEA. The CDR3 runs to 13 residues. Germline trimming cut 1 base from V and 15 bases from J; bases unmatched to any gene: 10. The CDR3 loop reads CSVEAYRTSERFF. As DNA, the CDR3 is TGCAGCGTTGAAGCTTACCGGACTAGCGAGAGGTTCTTC.

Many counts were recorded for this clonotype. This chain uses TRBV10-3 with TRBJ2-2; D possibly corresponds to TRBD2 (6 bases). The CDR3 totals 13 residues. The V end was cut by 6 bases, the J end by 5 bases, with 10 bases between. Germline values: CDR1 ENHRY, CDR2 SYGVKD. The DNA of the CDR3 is TGTGCCATCAGAGCCGGGACTACCGGGGAGCTGTTTTTT. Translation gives CAIRAGTTGELFF.

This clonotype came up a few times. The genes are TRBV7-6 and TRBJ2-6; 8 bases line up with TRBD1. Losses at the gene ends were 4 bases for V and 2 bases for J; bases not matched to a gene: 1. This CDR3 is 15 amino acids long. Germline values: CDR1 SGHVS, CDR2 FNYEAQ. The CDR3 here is CASSSQGAGANVLTF. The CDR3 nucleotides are TGTGCCAGCAGCTCACAGGGGGCTGGGGCCAACGTCCTGACTTTC.

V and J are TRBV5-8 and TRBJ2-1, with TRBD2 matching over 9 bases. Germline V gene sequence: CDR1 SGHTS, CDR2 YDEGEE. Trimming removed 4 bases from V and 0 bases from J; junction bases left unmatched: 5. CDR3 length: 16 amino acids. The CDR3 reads CASSLFSGSSYNEQFF. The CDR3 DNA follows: TGTGCCAGCAGCCTCTTTAGCGGGAGCTCCTACAATGAGCAGTTCTTC.

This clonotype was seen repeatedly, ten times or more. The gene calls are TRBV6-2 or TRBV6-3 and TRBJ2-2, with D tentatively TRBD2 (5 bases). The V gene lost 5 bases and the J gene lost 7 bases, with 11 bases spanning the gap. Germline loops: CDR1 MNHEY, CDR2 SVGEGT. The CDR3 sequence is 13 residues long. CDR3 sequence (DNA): TGTGCCAGCAGTCGGAGCGGAGGCGGGGAGCTGTTTTTT. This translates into CASSRSGGGELFF.

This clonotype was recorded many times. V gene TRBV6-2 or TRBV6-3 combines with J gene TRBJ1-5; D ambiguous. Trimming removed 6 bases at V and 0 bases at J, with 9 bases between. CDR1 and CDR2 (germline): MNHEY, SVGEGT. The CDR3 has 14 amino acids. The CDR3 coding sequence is TGTGCCAGCAGCCGGACGGATAGCAATCAGCCCCAGCATTTT. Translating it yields CASSRTDSNQPQHF.

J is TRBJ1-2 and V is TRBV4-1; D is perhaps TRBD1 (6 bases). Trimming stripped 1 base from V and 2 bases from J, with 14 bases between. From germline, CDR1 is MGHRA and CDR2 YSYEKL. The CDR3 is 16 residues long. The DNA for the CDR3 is TGCGCCAGCAGCCAAGTTATGTGGGACAACAACTATGGCTACACCTTC. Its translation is CASSQVMWDNNYGYTF.

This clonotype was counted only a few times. The CDR3 nucleotides read TGTGCCAGCAGTTACTCGATCACCCTATATAATTCACCCCTCCACTTT. Translation gives CASSYSITLYNSPLHF. This sequence joins TRBV6-5 and TRBJ1-6; D unresolved. The V gene's germline CDR1 is MNHEY and CDR2 SVGAGI. Deletions cut 0 bases from V and 4 bases from J, with 10 bases between. The CDR3 is made up of 16 amino acids.

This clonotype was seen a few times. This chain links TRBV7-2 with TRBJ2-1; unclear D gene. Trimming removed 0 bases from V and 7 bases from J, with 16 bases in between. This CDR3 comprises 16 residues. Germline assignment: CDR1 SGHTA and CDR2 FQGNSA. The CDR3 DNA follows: TGTGCCAGCAGCTTAGCTGGCAGGCCCCGGTATAATGAGCAGTTCTTC. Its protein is CASSLAGRPRYNEQFF.

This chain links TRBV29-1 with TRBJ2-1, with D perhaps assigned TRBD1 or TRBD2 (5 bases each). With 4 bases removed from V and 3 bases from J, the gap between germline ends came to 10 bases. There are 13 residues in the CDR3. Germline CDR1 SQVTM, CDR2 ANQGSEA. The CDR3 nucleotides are TGCAGCGTTGTCCGGGGCTACTACAATGAGCAGTTCTTC. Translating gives CSVVRGYYNEQFF.

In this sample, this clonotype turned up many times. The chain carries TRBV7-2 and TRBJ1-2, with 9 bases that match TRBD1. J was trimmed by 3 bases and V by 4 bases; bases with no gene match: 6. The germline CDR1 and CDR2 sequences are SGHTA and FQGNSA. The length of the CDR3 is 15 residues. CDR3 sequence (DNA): TGTGCCAGCAGCTCCGACAGGGGGGGATACTATGGCTACACCTTC. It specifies CASSSDRGGYYGYTF.

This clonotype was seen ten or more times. CDR3: CASSLSGGLAFSYNEQFF. Written as DNA, the CDR3 is TGTGCCAGCAGTTTATCGGGGGGACTAGCTTTCTCCTACAATGAGCAGTTCTTC. The chain combines TRBV27 with TRBJ2-1, with TRBD2 matching over 9 bases. V trimming: 0 bases; J trimming: 0 bases; junction bases outside the gene matches: 6. Germline V CDR1 and CDR2: MNHEY, SMNVEV (reference sequence). The CDR3 totals 18 residues.

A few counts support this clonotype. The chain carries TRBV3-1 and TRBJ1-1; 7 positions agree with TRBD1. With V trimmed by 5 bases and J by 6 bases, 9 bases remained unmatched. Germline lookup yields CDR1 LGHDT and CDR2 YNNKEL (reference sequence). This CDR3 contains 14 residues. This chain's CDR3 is CASSFGQVLAEAFF. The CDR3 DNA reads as TGTGCCAGCAGCTTCGGACAGGTCTTGGCTGAAGCTTTCTTT.

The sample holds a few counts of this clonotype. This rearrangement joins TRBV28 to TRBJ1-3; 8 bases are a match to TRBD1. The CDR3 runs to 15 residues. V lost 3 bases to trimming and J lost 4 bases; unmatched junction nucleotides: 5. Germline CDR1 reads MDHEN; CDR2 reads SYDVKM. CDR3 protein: CASSLQGAKGNTIYF. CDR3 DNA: TGTGCCAGCAGTTTGCAGGGGGCGAAAGGAAACACCATATATTTT.

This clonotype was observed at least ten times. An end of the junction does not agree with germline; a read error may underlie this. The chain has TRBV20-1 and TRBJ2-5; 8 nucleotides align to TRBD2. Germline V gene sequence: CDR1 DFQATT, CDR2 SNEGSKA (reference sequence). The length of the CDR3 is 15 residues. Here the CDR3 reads CSARGLAGRQETQYF. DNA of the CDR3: TGCAGTGCAAGAGGGCTAGCGGGCCGACAAGAGACCCAGTACTTC.

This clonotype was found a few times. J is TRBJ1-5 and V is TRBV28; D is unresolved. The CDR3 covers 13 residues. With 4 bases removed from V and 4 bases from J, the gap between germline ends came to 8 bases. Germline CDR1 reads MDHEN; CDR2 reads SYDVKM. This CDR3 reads CASSSTPNQPQHF. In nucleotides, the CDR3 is TGTGCCAGCAGTTCGACTCCAAATCAGCCCCAGCATTTT.